Shown below are 14 T cell receptor beta chains from a single sample sequenced in a study of control samples from healthy donors and cancer patients. Clones were read by immunoSEQ multiplex PCR, and TCRdb kept only the in-frame ones, dropping some. This table has over 100,000 clones, about nine tenths appearing once. Source material: blood. These receptors came from a man between 18 and 29 years old in good health.

The chain employs TRBV19 and TRBJ1-3; no clear D gene. Per the germline V gene, CDR1 is LNHDA and CDR2 is SQIVND (reference sequence). Between the trimmed V and J ends, which lost 8 bases and 2 bases, there was a span of 10 bases. The CDR3 sequence is 13 residues long. The CDR3 is CASCQNAGNTIYF. The DNA for the CDR3 is TGTGCCAGTTGTCAAAACGCTGGAAACACCATATATTTT.

On this clone itself: A junction end diverges from the germline sequence, so it may reflect a read error. V gene TRBV9 combines with J gene TRBJ2-7; 11 bases match TRBD2. In germline, CDR1 is SGDLS, CDR2 YYNGEE. This CDR3 spans 14 amino acids. The CDR3 DNA sequence: TGTGCCAGCAGCCCGGGACTAGCGGATTACGGGCAGTACTTC. Translation gives CASSPGLADYGQYF.

The rearrangement joins TRBV18 to TRBJ1-4, with a tentative D call TRBD1 (5 bases). Trimming removed 1 base from V and 6 bases from J, with 12 bases in between. Germline V lookup: CDR1 KGHSH, CDR2 LQKENI. The CDR3 runs 15 residues. As DNA, the CDR3 is TGTGCCAGCTCACCACGGAGGGGTGGGGATGAAAAACTGTTTTTT. Its translation: CASSPRRGGDEKLFF. Drawing the rest from reference TRBV18 and TRBJ1-4, the complete variable domain is NAGVMQNPRHLVRRRGQEARLRCSPMKGHSHVYWYRQLPEEGLKFMVYLQKENIIDESGMPKERFSAEFPKEGPSILRIQQVVRGDSAAYFCASSPRRGGDEKLFFGSGTQLSVL.

This clone is a singleton in its sample. The gene calls are TRBV3-1 (or the pseudogene TRBV3-2) and TRBJ2-2; no clear D. Trimming stripped 1 base from V and 6 bases from J, with 3 bases between. The CDR3 runs to 12 residues. CDR1 is LGHDT and CDR2 is YNNKEL in the germline V gene (reference sequence). CDR3 amino acids: CASSQGAGELFF. CDR3 bases: TGTGCCAGCAGCCAAGGGGCCGGGGAGCTGTTTTTT.

The chain employs TRBV30 and TRBJ1-4, with 10 positions matching TRBD1. The V gene's germline CDR1 is GTSNPN and CDR2 SVGIG (reference sequence). Losses at the gene ends were 0 bases for V and 7 bases for J; bases not matched to a gene: 8. The CDR3 has 16 residues. CDR3 region: CAWSVLGQGVGEKLFF. The CDR3 nucleotides read TGTGCCTGGAGTGTACTTGGACAGGGGGTGGGTGAAAAACTGTTTTTT.

CDR3: CASSQDLGRYEQYF. In DNA, the CDR3 is TGTGCCAGCAGCCAAGATCTCGGGCGCTACGAGCAGTACTTC. The chain links TRBV3-1 (or the pseudogene TRBV3-2) to TRBJ2-7, with D unresolved. The germline V gene encodes CDR1 LGHDT and CDR2 YNNKEL (reference sequence). Trimming pared 0 bases from V and 3 bases from J, leaving 9 bases between. This CDR3 is built from 14 residues.

V and J are TRBV5-1 and TRBJ2-1; 9 bases map to TRBD1. With V trimmed by 4 bases and J by 5 bases, 4 bases remained unmatched. The CDR3 has 14 amino acids. CDR1 and CDR2 (germline): SGHRS, YFSETQ. CDR3 sequence reads: CASSPDRGNNEQFF. The CDR3 coding sequence is TGCGCCAGCAGCCCGGACAGGGGAAACAATGAGCAGTTCTTC.

This CDR3 is CSAQNNSPLHF. The CDR3 DNA reads TGCAGTGCCCAGAATAATTCACCCCTCCACTTT. V usage is TRBV20-1 and J usage is TRBJ1-6; D unclear. V was pared by 6 bases and J by 5 bases, with 5 bases between. Germline V gives CDR1 DFQATT, CDR2 SNEGSKA (reference sequence). This CDR3 comprises 11 residues.

The sample holds a few counts of this clone. The J gene is TRBJ1-4, the V gene TRBV4-1; 9 bases map to TRBD1. With 4 bases clipped from V and 4 bases from J, the junction kept 1 base outside the gene matches. CDR3 size: 14 residues. CDR1 is MGHRA, CDR2 YSYEKL, per germline. Written as DNA, the CDR3 is TGCGCCAGCAGCCGACAGGGGGTTAATGAAAAACTGTTTTTT. Translated, it gives CASSRQGVNEKLFF.

Turning to this clone: The sample carries other DNA sequences with the same CDR3. The chain joins TRBV5-4 to TRBJ1-4, with 7 bases lining up with TRBD1. V was clipped by 0 bases and J by 5 bases; unmatched bases: 4. This CDR3 is built from 15 residues. Germline V gene data show CDR1 as SGHNT and CDR2 as YYREEE (reference sequence). In DNA, the CDR3 is TGTGCCAGCAGCTTGGGGGGACAGACAAATGAAAAACTGTTTTTT. As protein: CASSLGGQTNEKLFF.

The genes are TRBV11-3 and TRBJ2-3; 8 nucleotides line up with TRBD1. V trimming: 5 bases; J trimming: 5 bases; junction bases outside the gene matches: 9. Germline V CDR1 and CDR2: SGHNT, YENEEA. CDR3 size: 15 residues. The CDR3 loop is CASSPGQGRGDTQYF. The CDR3 DNA follows: TGTGCCAGCAGCCCCGGACAGGGTCGGGGAGATACGCAGTATTTT.

This clone has just a few counts. The rearrangement uses TRBV7-9 and TRBJ1-5; D call uncertain. CDR1 SEHNR and CDR2 FQNEAQ come from the germline V gene (reference sequence). The CDR3 totals 13 residues. The V gene lost 1 base and the J gene lost 5 bases, with 6 bases spanning the gap. Written as DNA, the CDR3 is TGTGCCAGCAGCTTAGGGGTAGATCAGCCCCAGCATTTT. It encodes CASSLGVDQPQHF.

The chain uses TRBV5-1 and TRBJ1-2; D is undetermined. This CDR3 has 13 residues. Between the trimmed V and J ends, which lost 1 base and 8 bases, there was a span of 12 bases. Germline values: CDR1 SGHRS, CDR2 YFSETQ. The CDR3 DNA sequence: TGCGCCAGCAGCTTGTCCCGGTACGGCGGCTACACCTTC. Translation: CASSLSRYGGYTF. Filled out from reference TRBV5-1 and TRBJ1-2, the complete variable domain reads KAGVTQTPRYLIKTRGQQVTLSCSPISGHRSVSWYQQTPGQGLQFLFEYFSETQRNKGNFPGRFSGRQFSNSRSEMNVSTLELGDSALYLCASSLSRYGGYTFGSGTRLTVV.

This chain uses TRBV6-8 with TRBJ2-1, with D possibly matching TRBD2 (5 bases). The ends were cut back, 4 bases at V and 6 bases at J, with 19 bases in the middle. The CDR3 consists of 16 residues. Per the germline V gene, CDR1 is MNHGY and CDR2 is SAAAGT. CDR3 DNA: TGTGCCAGCAGTTCCCTGGTTTTGGCAGAGGGCAATGAGCAGTTCTTC. It is translated as CASSSLVLAEGNEQFF.